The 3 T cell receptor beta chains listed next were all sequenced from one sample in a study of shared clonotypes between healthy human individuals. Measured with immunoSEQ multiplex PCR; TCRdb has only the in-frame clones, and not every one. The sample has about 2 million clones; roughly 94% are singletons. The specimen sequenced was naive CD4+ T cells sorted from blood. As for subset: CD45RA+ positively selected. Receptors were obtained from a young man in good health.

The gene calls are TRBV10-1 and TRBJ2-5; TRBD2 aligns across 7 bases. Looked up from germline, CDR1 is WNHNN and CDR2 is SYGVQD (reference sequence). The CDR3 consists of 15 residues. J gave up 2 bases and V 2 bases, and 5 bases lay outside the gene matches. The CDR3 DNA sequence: TGCGCCAGCAGTGAGGTAGCGGGCGATCAAGAGACCCAGTACTTC. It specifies CASSEVAGDQETQYF.

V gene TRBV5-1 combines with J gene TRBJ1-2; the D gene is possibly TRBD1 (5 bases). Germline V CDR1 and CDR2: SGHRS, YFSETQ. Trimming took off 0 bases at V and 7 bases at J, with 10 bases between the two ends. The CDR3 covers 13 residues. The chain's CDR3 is CASSLETGGGYTF. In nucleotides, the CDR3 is TGCGCCAGCAGCTTGGAAACAGGCGGTGGCTACACCTTC. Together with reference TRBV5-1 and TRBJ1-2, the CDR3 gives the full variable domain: KAGVTQTPRYLIKTRGQQVTLSCSPISGHRSVSWYQQTPGQGLQFLFEYFSETQRNKGNFPGRFSGRQFSNSRSEMNVSTLELGDSALYLCASSLETGGGYTFGSGTRLTVV.

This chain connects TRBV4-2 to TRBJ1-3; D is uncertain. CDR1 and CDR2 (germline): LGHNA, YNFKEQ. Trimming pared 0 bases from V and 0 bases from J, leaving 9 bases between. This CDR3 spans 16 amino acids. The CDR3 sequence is CASSQDLVVSGNTIYF. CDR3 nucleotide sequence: TGTGCCAGCAGCCAAGATCTCGTAGTCTCTGGAAACACCATATATTTT.